This record looks at one TCR beta chain sequence and its context. The antigen is undetermined. This sample stems from a study of T-cell memory formation after mild COVID-19. Study at large: Clusters of TCRs were largely donor specific.

TCRdb re-called the 5' RACE reads through MiXCR, storing one row per CDR3 protein. This sample has roughly 300,000 distinct CDR3 sequences, with approximately 7.6% found just once. Trimming took off 5 bases at V and 0 bases at J, with 14 bases between the two ends. This CDR3 region has 17 residues. The germline CDR1 and CDR2 sequences are SEHNR and FQNEAQ (reference sequence). Overall study findings and caveats: Most CD4+ clones that shrank were in CM and EM, while CD8+ ones turned up in EMRA.

V usage is TRBV7-9 and J usage is TRBJ1-6, with a weak D call TRBD1 (6 bases). This TCR was recovered from a man younger than 35 who had mild COVID-19 (a few samples of this study predate the infection). Cell type and time point are not known. Sequencing used PBMCs or a T cell subset sorted from them (not recorded which). CDR3 DNA: TGTGCCAGCAGCAGCGAGGGGGGGAGCTCCTATAATTCACCCCTCCACTTT. Its protein product is CASSSEGGSSYNSPLHF.